This T cell receptor (beta chain) was recovered during a study of T-cell memory formation after mild COVID-19 (dated by TCRdb to the early 2020s). At the level of the whole study: Most TCR sequence clusters were specific to one of the two donors. In a couple of donors, T-cell clones that expanded and contracted after mild COVID-19 were followed by sequencing TCRalpha and TCRbeta repertoires longitudinally. The cohort was made up of two young adult volunteers, one female and one male, who were previously healthy.

Ficoll-Paque density gradient centrifugation was the method used to isolate PBMCs. What the work shows at the level of the full study, not this receptor alone: From day 15 to 85, contracting clones showed balanced CD4/CD8 phenotypes, whereas a second wave of clones that expanded from day 15 to 37 leaned towards CD4+. Contracting CD4+ clones were located mainly in the CM and EM memory subsets, whereas CD8+ clones were found to be enriched in EMRA. Whether the second-wave clones peaking on day 37 were SARS-CoV-2 specific was not confirmed. Only a couple of mild cases were covered by the study, and larger cohorts that include severe cases with pre-infection samples were considered necessary. The detection of some responding clones in pre-infection memory suggests that pre-existing cross-reactive memory T cells joined the SARS-CoV-2 response.

Instrument on record: Illumina NovaSeq 6000. cDNA libraries for TCRalpha and TCRbeta were prepared by 5'RACE using constant-segment primers, with sample barcodes and unique molecular identifiers added. RNA was extracted from every sample with Trizol reagent. Amplification of the libraries took two PCR steps, and the second step added a second sample barcode plus Illumina TruSeq adapters. Libraries were sequenced on an Illumina NovaSeq with 2 x 150 bp paired-end reads. Turning to the authors' computational methods: With migec v1.2.7, reads were demultiplexed and then collapsed into UMI-guided consensus sequences. Using mixcr v2.1.11, UMI consensuses were aligned to TRA and TRB V and J templates and then assembled into clonotypes. Expanded or contracted clonotypes were those called significant by both edgeR and NoisET, with noise models trained on biological replicates. For edgeR calls, a false discovery rate-adjusted p below 0.01 and a log2 fold-change threshold of 1 were applied. As an exploratory analysis of dynamics, PCA with hierarchical clustering was applied to max-normalized trajectories of the 1000 most abundant clonotypes. Separately sequenced CD4+ and CD8+ repertoires were used to assign the CD4 or CD8 phenotype of responding clones. The public reads were reprocessed in TCRdb via fastp at Q25 and MiXCR, keeping in-frame beta chains. CDR3 protein duplicates are merged, each entry listing the most common genes and DNA. The V and J calls shown here were made by TCRdb, not taken from the authors' results. The sample data list about 250,000 distinct CDR3 sequences, and 15% to 20% of these were observed just once. In total, the top ten clones hold around 3.4% of the sample.

The V end loses 0 bases and the J end loses 2 bases, and a stretch of 10 bases separates them. Per the germline V gene, SGHVS is the CDR1 and FNYEAQ is the CDR2. The CDR3 has 15 amino acids, counting the end cysteine and phenylalanine. Left in the record is the CDR3 DNA by itself, 45 bases read in frame from the first base. This clonotype was detected only a few times. Its antigen is still unknown. The record has no base qualities; no much larger clone is one base away. Sequencing used PBMCs or a T cell subset sorted from them (not recorded which). Recombination connected TRBV7-6 to TRBJ2-5, and the D gene may be TRBD1, 6 bases matching. This receptor was obtained from a man younger than 35 who had mild COVID-19 (a few samples of this study predate the infection). The sample titles of this study are shuffled in the database, so cell type and time point are left out; the donor was told from shared clones. CDR3 sequence: CASSLARGHQETQYF. The sequence in DNA is TGTGCCAGCAGCTTAGCCAGGGGTCATCAAGAGACCCAGTACTTC.